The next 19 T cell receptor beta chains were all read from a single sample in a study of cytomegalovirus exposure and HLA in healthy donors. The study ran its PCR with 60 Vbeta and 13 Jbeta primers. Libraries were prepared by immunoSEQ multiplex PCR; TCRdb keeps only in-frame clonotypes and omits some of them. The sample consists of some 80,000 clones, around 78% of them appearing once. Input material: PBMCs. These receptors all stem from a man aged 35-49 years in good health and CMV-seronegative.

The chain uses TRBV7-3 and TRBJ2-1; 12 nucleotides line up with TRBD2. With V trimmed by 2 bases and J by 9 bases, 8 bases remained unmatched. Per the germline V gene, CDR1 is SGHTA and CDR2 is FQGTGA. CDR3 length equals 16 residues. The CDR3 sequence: CASSLQPSGRASEQFF. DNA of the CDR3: TGTGCCAGCAGCTTACAGCCTAGCGGGAGGGCCAGTGAGCAGTTCTTC.

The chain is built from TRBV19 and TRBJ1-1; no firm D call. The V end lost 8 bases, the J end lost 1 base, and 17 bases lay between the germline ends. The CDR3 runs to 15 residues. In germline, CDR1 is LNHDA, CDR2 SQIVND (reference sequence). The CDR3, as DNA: TGTGCCAGTCGGGGAGGGCCCCTGGAGAACACTGAAGCTTTCTTT. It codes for CASRGGPLENTEAFF.

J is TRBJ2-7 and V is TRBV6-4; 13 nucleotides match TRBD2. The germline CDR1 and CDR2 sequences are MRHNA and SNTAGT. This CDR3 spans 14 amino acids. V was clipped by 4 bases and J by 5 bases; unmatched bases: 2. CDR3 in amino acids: CASSGLAGGDEQYF. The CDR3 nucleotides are TGTGCCAGCAGTGGACTAGCGGGAGGCGACGAGCAGTACTTC.

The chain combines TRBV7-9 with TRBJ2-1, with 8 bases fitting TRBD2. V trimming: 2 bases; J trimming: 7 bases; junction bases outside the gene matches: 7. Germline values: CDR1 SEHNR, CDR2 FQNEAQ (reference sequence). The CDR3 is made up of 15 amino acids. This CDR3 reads CASSLRAGVRNEQFF. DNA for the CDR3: TGTGCCAGCAGCTTAAGAGCGGGAGTGAGAAATGAGCAGTTCTTC.

In nucleotides, the CDR3 is TGCGCCAGCAACGCGGGAGGAGGCAATGAGCAGTTCTTC. As protein: CASNAGGGNEQFF. V gene TRBV10-2 combines with J gene TRBJ2-1; 8 positions agree with TRBD2. The V gene's germline CDR1 is WSHSY and CDR2 SAAADI. The ends lost 7 bases at V and 6 bases at J; junction bases unmatched: 5. This CDR3 has 13 amino acids.

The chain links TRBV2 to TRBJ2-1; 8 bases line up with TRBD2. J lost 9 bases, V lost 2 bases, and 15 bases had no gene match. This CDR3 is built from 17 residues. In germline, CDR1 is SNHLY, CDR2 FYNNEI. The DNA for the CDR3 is TGTGCCAGCAGTGAAAGGGGGTGGGGAGCGGGAGTGGGTGAGCAGTTCTTC. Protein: CASSERGWGAGVGEQFF.

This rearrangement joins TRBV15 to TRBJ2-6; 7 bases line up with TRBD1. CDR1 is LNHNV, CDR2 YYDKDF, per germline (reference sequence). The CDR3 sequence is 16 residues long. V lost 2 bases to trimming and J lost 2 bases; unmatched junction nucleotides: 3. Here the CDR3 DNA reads TGTGCCACCAGCAGATCTGACAGGGCTGGGGCCAACGTCCTGACTTTC. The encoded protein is CATSRSDRAGANVLTF.

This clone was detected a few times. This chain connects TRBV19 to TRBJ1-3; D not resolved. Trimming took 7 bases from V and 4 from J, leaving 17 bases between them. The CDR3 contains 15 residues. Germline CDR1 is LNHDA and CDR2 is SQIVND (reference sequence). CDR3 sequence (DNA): TGTGCCAGTATCGCGGGGTCAGCGTTGGGAAACACCATATATTTT. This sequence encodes CASIAGSALGNTIYF.

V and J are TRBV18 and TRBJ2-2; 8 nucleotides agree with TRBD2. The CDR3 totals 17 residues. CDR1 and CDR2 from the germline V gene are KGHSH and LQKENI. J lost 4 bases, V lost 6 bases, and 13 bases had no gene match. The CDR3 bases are TGTGCCAGCTCTCTGTTCCAGCGGGAGTTGGGCACCGGGGAGCTGTTTTTT. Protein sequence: CASSLFQRELGTGELFF.

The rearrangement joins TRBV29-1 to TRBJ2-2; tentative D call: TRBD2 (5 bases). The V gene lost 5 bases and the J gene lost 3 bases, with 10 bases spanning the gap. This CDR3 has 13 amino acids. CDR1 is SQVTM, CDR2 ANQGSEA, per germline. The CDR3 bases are TGCAGCGTTCAGAGGACTGACACCGGGGAGCTGTTTTTT. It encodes CSVQRTDTGELFF.

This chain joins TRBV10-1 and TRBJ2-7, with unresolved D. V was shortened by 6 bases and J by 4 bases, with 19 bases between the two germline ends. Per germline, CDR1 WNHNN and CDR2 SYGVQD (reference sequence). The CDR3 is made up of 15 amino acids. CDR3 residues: CASRRARVFFYEQYF. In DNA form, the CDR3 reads TGCGCCAGCAGAAGAGCCCGGGTCTTCTTTTACGAGCAGTACTTC.

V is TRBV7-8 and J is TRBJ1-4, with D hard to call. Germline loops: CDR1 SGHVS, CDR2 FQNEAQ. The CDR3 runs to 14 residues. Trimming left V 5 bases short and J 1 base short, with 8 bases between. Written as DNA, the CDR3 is TGTGCCAGCAGCCCGGGAGGAACTAATGAAAAACTGTTTTTT. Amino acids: CASSPGGTNEKLFF.

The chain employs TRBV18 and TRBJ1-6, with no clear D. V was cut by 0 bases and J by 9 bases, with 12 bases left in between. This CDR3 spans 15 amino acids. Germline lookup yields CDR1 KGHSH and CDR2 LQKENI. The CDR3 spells CASSPPNRGFSPLHF. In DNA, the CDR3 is TGTGCCAGCTCACCACCCAACAGAGGGTTTTCACCCCTCCACTTT.

The CDR3 DNA follows: TGTGCCAGCAGCCAAGCCCAAGGGACTAGCGGGACAAATGAGCAGTTCTTC. Amino acids: CASSQAQGTSGTNEQFF. This chain joins TRBV4-2 and TRBJ2-1; 13 nucleotides agree with TRBD2. The CDR3 has 17 residues. The germline V gene encodes CDR1 LGHNA and CDR2 YNFKEQ. The V and J ends lost 1 base and 7 bases, in that order; junction bases with no gene match: 7.

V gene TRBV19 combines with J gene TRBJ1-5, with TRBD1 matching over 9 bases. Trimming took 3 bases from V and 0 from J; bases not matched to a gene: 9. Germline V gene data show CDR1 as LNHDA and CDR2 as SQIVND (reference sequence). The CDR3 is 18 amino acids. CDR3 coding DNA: TGTGCCAGTAGTATCGGACAGGGGAGAATGTATAGCAATCAGCCCCAGCATTTT. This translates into CASSIGQGRMYSNQPQHF.

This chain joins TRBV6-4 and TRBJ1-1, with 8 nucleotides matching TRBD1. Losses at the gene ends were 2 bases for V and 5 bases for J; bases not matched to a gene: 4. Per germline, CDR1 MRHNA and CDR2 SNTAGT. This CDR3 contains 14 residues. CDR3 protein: CASSDTNRGTEAFF. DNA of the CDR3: TGTGCCAGCAGTGACACCAACAGGGGGACTGAAGCTTTCTTT.

The CDR3 loop reads CASRGLGATYEQYF. CDR3 in DNA: TGTGCCAGCAGGGGACTGGGAGCCACCTACGAGCAGTACTTC. V gene TRBV28 combines with J gene TRBJ2-7, with D possibly being TRBD2 (6 bases). Germline V gives CDR1 MDHEN, CDR2 SYDVKM. There are 14 residues in the CDR3. V shed 6 bases and J shed 2 bases, with 14 bases lying between them.

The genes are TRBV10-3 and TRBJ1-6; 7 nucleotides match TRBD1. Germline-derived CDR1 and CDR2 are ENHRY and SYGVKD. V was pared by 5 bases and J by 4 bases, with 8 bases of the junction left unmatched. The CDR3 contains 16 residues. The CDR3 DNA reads TGTGCCATCAGTACCTCCGGGACAGATTATAATTCACCCCTCCACTTT. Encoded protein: CAISTSGTDYNSPLHF.

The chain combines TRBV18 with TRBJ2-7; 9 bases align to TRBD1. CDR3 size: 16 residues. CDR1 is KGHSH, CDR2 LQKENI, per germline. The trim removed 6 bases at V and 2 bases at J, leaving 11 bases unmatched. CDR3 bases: TGTGCCAGCTCCCGCTCTCCGGGACAGGGAACCTACGAGCAGTACTTC. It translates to CASSRSPGQGTYEQYF.